This TCR beta chain was sequenced during a study of T cell changes during pregnancy in multiple sclerosis. Produced via immunoSEQ multiplex PCR; TCRdb's table is partial and in-frame only. Of 43,000 or so clones in the sample, approximately 92% were seen once. Germline V gene sequence: CDR1 SQVTM, CDR2 ANQGSEA. The CDR3 is 16 amino acids. V lost 6 bases and J lost 2; bases outside the gene matches: 11. The sequencing here drew on peripheral blood, taken in the third trimester of pregnancy. The source of this sequence is a female donor with multiple sclerosis, enrolled in a pregnancy study. V and J are TRBV29-1 and TRBJ2-3; 10 bases align to TRBD2. The CDR3 DNA reads TGCAGCGTCTACTCGCCGGGACTAGCGAACACAGATACGCAGTATTTT. Its protein is CSVYSPGLANTDTQYF.